This T cell receptor (beta chain) was sequenced for a study of blood T cell repertoires in COVID-19. About the study: From the United States, Italy and Spain came samples of acute and convalescent COVID-19. T cells, B-cell-depleted T cells, or PBMCs supplied cDNA or gDNA.

The ends were cut back, 4 bases at V and 4 bases at J, with 14 bases in the middle. The CDR3 is 15 residues long. CDR1 is SGHTA and CDR2 is FQGTGA in the germline V gene. Per the authors' pipeline: Researchers report that nucleated cell counts were estimated from reference gene primer amplification. Assay: immunoSEQ multiplex PCR; the TCRdb copy retains only in-frame clones and omits some. D and trimming come from the DNA, and the V and J calls and clone size come from that table. The sample shows around 100,000 clones, about four fifths of them seen only once. The V call is TRBV7-3, the J call TRBJ2-1, with D tentatively TRBD2 (7 bases). The source is a woman of 80 years or more with active or convalescent COVID-19. Sequenced input: peripheral blood. The CDR3 reads CASSSRAGTYNEQFF. In DNA, the CDR3 is TGTGCCAGCAGCTCCCGAGCGGGGACATACAATGAGCAGTTCTTC.